These 21 T cell receptor beta chains originate from one sample sequenced in a study of T cells after yellow fever vaccination. A single record per CDR3 protein comes from TCRdb applying MiXCR to the 5' RACE reads. The table records 300,000 to 450,000 distinct CDR3 sequences, 6.2% of them present only once. The sequencing here drew on PBMCs, taken 5 days after the yellow fever booster vaccination. These receptors originate from a man aged 30-40 years who received the YFV17D yellow fever vaccine.

A few counts support this clonotype. This chain joins TRBV6-2 or TRBV6-3 and TRBJ1-6, with no clear D. Looked up from germline, CDR1 is MNHEY and CDR2 is SVGEGT. V was clipped by 6 bases and J by 8 bases, with 11 bases between them. The CDR3 is 13 residues long. The chain's CDR3 is CASSSRPDSPLHF. CDR3 DNA: TGTGCCAGCAGCTCCCGACCGGATTCACCCCTCCACTTT.

This clonotype was found a few times. This rearrangement joins TRBV4-1 to TRBJ2-2, with 9 positions matching TRBD1. Looked up from germline, CDR1 is MGHRA and CDR2 is YSYEKL. The trim removed 5 bases at V and 4 bases at J, leaving 5 bases unmatched. The CDR3 totals 15 residues. The CDR3 nucleotides read TGCGCCAGCAGCTACAGGGGGCCCGGCACCGGGGAGCTGTTTTTT. Translated: CASSYRGPGTGELFF.

This clonotype was seen many times. The chain links TRBV29-1 to TRBJ2-1; 7 bases map to TRBD2. Per the germline V gene, CDR1 is SQVTM and CDR2 is ANQGSEA. J lost 3 bases, V lost 4 bases, and 6 bases had no gene match. This CDR3 comprises 14 residues. Here the CDR3 reads CSVVRLADYNEQFF. As DNA, the CDR3 is TGCAGCGTTGTTAGGCTAGCGGACTACAATGAGCAGTTCTTC.

This clonotype occurred a few times. The gene calls are TRBV5-1 and TRBJ2-2; TRBD1 matches at 7 bases. Germline V gives CDR1 SGHRS, CDR2 YFSETQ. Trimming took 1 base from V and 7 from J; bases not matched to a gene: 10. The length of the CDR3 is 16 residues. DNA of the CDR3: TGCGCCAGCAGCTTGAGCCGGACAGGCGTTGACGGGGAGCTGTTTTTT. Translating gives CASSLSRTGVDGELFF.

There are many counts of this clonotype. The chain joins TRBV29-1 to TRBJ2-4, with 14 bases fitting TRBD2. The germline CDR1 and CDR2 sequences are SQVTM and ANQGSEA. The CDR3 runs 17 residues. V lost 4 bases and J lost 7; bases outside the gene matches: 12. CDR3 sequence reads: CSVGQGGLAGVSNIQYF. CDR3 nucleotides: TGCAGCGTTGGACAGGGGGGACTAGCGGGAGTCTCCAACATTCAGTACTTC. The variable domain in full, with the rest retrieved from reference TRBV29-1 and TRBJ2-4, is SAVISQKPSRDICQRGTSLTIQCQVDSQVTMMFWYRQQPGQSLTLIATANQGSEATYESGFVIDKFPISRPNLTFSTLTVSNMSPEDSSIYLCSVGQGGLAGVSNIQYFGAGTRLSVL.

The rearrangement uses TRBV6-1 and TRBJ2-1; 11 nucleotides match TRBD2. The CDR3 runs to 14 residues. Unmatched junction bases numbered 9, after V lost 5 bases and J lost 12 bases. CDR1 and CDR2 (germline): MNHNS, SASEGT. CDR3 residues: CASSRTGTSGSQFF. In DNA form, the CDR3 reads TGTGCCAGCAGTCGAACCGGGACTAGCGGTTCGCAGTTCTTC.

This clonotype was observed a few times. The rearrangement links TRBV5-1 to TRBJ2-7, with 10 bases fitting TRBD2. The CDR3 contains 17 residues. V shed 5 bases and J 0 bases; nucleotides not matched to a gene: 11. The germline CDR1 and CDR2 sequences are SGHRS and YFSETQ. The CDR3 DNA reads TGCGCCAGCAGTTTAGGACTAGCGGTCGAAAGCTCCTACGAGCAGTACTTC. Translating it yields CASSLGLAVESSYEQYF. Combining the CDR3 with reference TRBV5-1 and TRBJ2-7 gives the whole variable domain KAGVTQTPRYLIKTRGQQVTLSCSPISGHRSVSWYQQTPGQGLQFLFEYFSETQRNKGNFPGRFSGRQFSNSRSEMNVSTLELGDSALYLCASSLGLAVESSYEQYFGPGTRLTVT.

V usage is TRBV6-2 or TRBV6-3 and J usage is TRBJ2-1; 7 bases agree with TRBD1. CDR3 length: 15 amino acids. V lost 4 bases and J lost 4; bases outside the gene matches: 7. Germline values: CDR1 MNHEY, CDR2 SVGEGT. The CDR3 is CASSFATGFYNEQFF. Written as DNA, the CDR3 is TGTGCCAGCAGTTTCGCGACAGGGTTTTACAATGAGCAGTTCTTC.

The rearrangement uses TRBV6-1 and TRBJ2-7; TRBD1 agrees at 9 bases. The CDR3 is 14 amino acids. Trimming cost V 7 bases and J 4 bases; bases outside gene matches: 8. Germline CDR1 is MNHNS and CDR2 is SASEGT. In DNA form, the CDR3 reads TGTGCCAGCAAAGTAACAGGGGGCGGGTACGAGCAGTACTTC. Translated, it gives CASKVTGGGYEQYF.

The gene calls are TRBV7-8 and TRBJ2-7, with 10 bases identical to TRBD1. The V and J ends lost 6 bases and 2 bases, in that order; junction bases with no gene match: 10. The germline gives CDR1 SGHVS, CDR2 FQNEAQ. The CDR3 contains 16 residues. The CDR3 nucleotides are TGTGCCAGCAGTTGGACCCCCGGGACAGGGGCCTACGAGCAGTACTTC. Encoded protein: CASSWTPGTGAYEQYF.

The chain carries TRBV27 and TRBJ2-1; no clear D gene. Trimming removed 2 bases from V and 4 bases from J, with 15 bases in between. The CDR3 sequence is 16 residues long. Germline V gene lookup returns CDR1 MNHEY and CDR2 SMNVEV (reference sequence). CDR3 sequence (DNA): TGTGCCAGCAGTTTAGTAGGGAAATTGAGGTACAATGAGCAGTTCTTC. It yields the protein CASSLVGKLRYNEQFF.

The chain carries TRBV20-1 and TRBJ2-3, with TRBD2 matching over 13 bases. Germline lookup yields CDR1 DFQATT and CDR2 SNEGSKA (reference sequence). V dropped 5 bases and J dropped 4; count of bases not matched to a gene: 6. CDR3 length: 15 residues. The CDR3 DNA reads as TGCAGTGCTCGTACTAGCGGGAGGGTCCCAGATACGCAGTATTTT. Residues: CSARTSGRVPDTQYF.

The chain couples TRBV9 to TRBJ2-5; the match to TRBD2 covers 8 bases. The germline V gene encodes CDR1 SGDLS and CDR2 YYNGEE. The CDR3 totals 16 residues. J was trimmed by 2 bases and V by 0 bases; bases with no gene match: 6. The CDR3 region is CASSVVGGRSQETQYF. Here the CDR3 DNA reads TGTGCCAGCAGCGTAGTCGGCGGGAGGTCTCAAGAGACCCAGTACTTC.

This sequence joins TRBV29-1 and TRBJ2-1, with D possibly matching TRBD1 (6 bases). The V end was cut by 7 bases, the J end by 6 bases, with 16 bases between. Germline assignment: CDR1 SQVTM and CDR2 ANQGSEA. The CDR3 contains 13 residues. This CDR3 is CSASGENRNEQFF. CDR3 in DNA: TGCAGCGCGTCAGGGGAGAATCGCAATGAGCAGTTCTTC.

This chain connects TRBV20-1 to TRBJ2-1; weak D call: TRBD1 (7 bases). Trimming stripped 5 bases from V and 2 bases from J, with 13 bases between. CDR1 DFQATT and CDR2 SNEGSKA come from the germline V gene (reference sequence). This CDR3 contains 14 residues. CDR3 coding DNA: TGCAGTGCTCGCCGCGGGACAGCCTACAATGAGCAGTTCTTC. Amino acids: CSARRGTAYNEQFF.

This clonotype was observed many times. The chain uses TRBV5-5 and TRBJ2-2; 13 bases are shared with TRBD2. Germline lookup yields CDR1 SGHKS and CDR2 YYEKEE (reference sequence). The CDR3 runs to 17 residues. J gave up 5 bases and V 4 bases, and 8 bases lay outside the gene matches. The CDR3 is CASSTGLAGVRTGELFF. DNA for the CDR3: TGTGCCAGCAGCACCGGACTAGCGGGAGTGAGAACCGGGGAGCTGTTTTTT.

This clonotype appeared a few times. This chain uses TRBV30 with TRBJ1-2, with 7 bases that match TRBD1. Germline V gene data show CDR1 as GTSNPN and CDR2 as SVGIG (reference sequence). This CDR3 contains 13 residues. The ends lost 3 bases at V and 7 bases at J; junction bases unmatched: 8. The CDR3 region has the DNA TGTGCCTGGAGCCCCGGACAGGTCGGTGGCTACACCTTC. Translating it yields CAWSPGQVGGYTF.

In its sample, this clonotype was seen many times. The V gene is TRBV11-2, the J gene TRBJ2-7; D is undetermined. This CDR3 contains 12 residues. Per the germline V gene, CDR1 is SGHAT and CDR2 is FQNNGV. V was trimmed by 3 bases and J by 2 bases, leaving 5 bases between them. CDR3 in DNA: TGTGCCAGCAGCTTTAACCCCTACGAGCAGTACTTC. It is translated as CASSFNPYEQYF.

In this sample, this clonotype turned up a few times. This chain links TRBV20-1 with TRBJ2-1, with 12 bases identical to TRBD1. Per the germline V gene, CDR1 is DFQATT and CDR2 is SNEGSKA (reference sequence). V lost 3 bases to trimming and J lost 9 bases; unmatched junction nucleotides: 6. The CDR3 totals 14 residues. CDR3 amino acids: CSARDGTGGLEQFF. CDR3 DNA sequence: TGCAGTGCTAGGGACGGGACAGGGGGCCTTGAGCAGTTCTTC.

This clonotype has more than one count but fewer than ten. This rearrangement joins TRBV5-1 to TRBJ1-2; D uncertain. The ends were cut back, 5 bases at V and 3 bases at J, with 11 bases in the middle. The CDR3 sequence is 13 residues long. Germline V CDR1 and CDR2: SGHRS, YFSETQ. CDR3 sequence: CASSDGSYYGYTF. CDR3 DNA: TGCGCCAGCAGTGACGGATCCTACTATGGCTACACCTTC. Looking up the rest from reference TRBV5-1 and TRBJ1-2 gives the full variable domain: KAGVTQTPRYLIKTRGQQVTLSCSPISGHRSVSWYQQTPGQGLQFLFEYFSETQRNKGNFPGRFSGRQFSNSRSEMNVSTLELGDSALYLCASSDGSYYGYTFGSGTRLTVV.

For this clonotype: One base away lies a much larger clone, so this may be a sequencing read error. This chain connects TRBV5-1 to TRBJ2-7; D gene uncertain. This CDR3 is built from 12 residues. Germline values: CDR1 SGHRS, CDR2 YFSETQ. V was trimmed by 7 bases and J by 8 bases, leaving 16 bases between them. CDR3: CASGMGSDKQYF. CDR3 nucleotide sequence: TGCGCCAGCGGGATGGGGTCCGACAAGCAGTACTTC. The full variable domain, rest sourced from reference TRBV5-1 and TRBJ2-7, is KAGVTQTPRYLIKTRGQQVTLSCSPISGHRSVSWYQQTPGQGLQFLFEYFSETQRNKGNFPGRFSGRQFSNSRSEMNVSTLELGDSALYLCASGMGSDKQYFGPGTRLTVT.